This entry describes one T cell receptor beta chain. As processed by the authors: Reference gene primer amplification yielded estimated nucleated cell counts. Assay: immunoSEQ multiplex PCR; the TCRdb copy retains only in-frame clones and omits some. The V and J calls and clone size were taken over from that table, and D and trimming were inferred from the DNA. The sample lists around 140,000 clones; around 84% were seen once. Germline-derived CDR1 and CDR2 are SGHTA and FQGNSA. With V trimmed by 5 bases and J by 3 bases, 6 bases remained unmatched. The CDR3 has 14 amino acids. One Seattle source followed patients from active infection through their disease course. The sample comes from a study of blood T cell repertoires in COVID-19. Study as a whole: The United States, Italy and Spain were the sources of the acute and convalescent COVID-19 samples. T cells, B-cell-depleted T cells, or PBMCs provided the cDNA or gDNA that served as material.

This TCR came from a man aged 25 to 40 with COVID-19, enrolled during active disease. The sample taken for sequencing was peripheral blood. The rearrangement links TRBV7-2 to TRBJ2-7; 8 nucleotides line up with TRBD2. DNA for the CDR3: TGTGCCAGCAGCAGGGGACTAGGGGACTACGAGCAGTACTTC. Residues: CASSRGLGDYEQYF.